Listed here is a single TCR beta chain. Its antigen remains unknown. The PCR used 60 Vbeta and 13 Jbeta primers. Method: immunoSEQ multiplex PCR; TCRdb's copy keeps in-frame clones and lacks some. The sample has 100,000 to 140,000 clones, 60% to 75% seen once; the top ten hold around 7.8%. This entry is derived from a study of cytomegalovirus exposure and HLA in healthy donors. Germline assignment: CDR1 SGDLS and CDR2 YYNGEE. V lost 0 bases and J lost 2; bases outside the gene matches: 2. The CDR3 is 15 residues long. Whole-study results and caveats: A missense DCLRE1C variant was associated with V- and J-gene trimming of TCR beta chains in a later analysis, and an independent cohort replicated the association. Presence/absence analyses rested on an assumption that sequencing depth was roughly uniform across donors. 150 to 200 TCR beta chains were listed as cytomegalovirus-associated.

The sequenced sample consisted of PBMCs. The receptor was derived from a man aged 25-40 years in good health and CMV-seronegative. The gene calls are TRBV9 and TRBJ2-1; 7 nucleotides line up with TRBD2. DNA of the CDR3: TGTGCCAGCAGCGTAGCTGCGGGAGCCTACAATGAGCAGTTCTTC. Its translation: CASSVAAGAYNEQFF.